This TCR beta chain emerged from a study of radiation and T cells in renal cell carcinoma. Profiling relied on immunoSEQ multiplex PCR, and the TCRdb table lists in-frame clones only, not all of them. The repertoire holds roughly 90,000 clones, with around four fifths as singletons. Time point reported: blood 4 weeks post-SBRT, at nephrectomy. The treatment is: 15 Gy SBRT to primary tumor, nephrectomy 4 weeks later. This clone has a single count. The TCR comes from a man over 45 with renal cell carcinoma. The sequences come from blood, collected from a patient whose treatment included radiotherapy and nephrectomy.

The CDR3 DNA is TGTGCCAGCAGCCAACACGACAGGGATTATGGCTACACCTTC. This translates into CASSQHDRDYGYTF. This chain links TRBV7-9 with TRBJ1-2; 7 nucleotides align to TRBD1. J lost 5 bases, V lost 5 bases, and 8 bases had no gene match. The germline gives CDR1 SEHNR, CDR2 FQNEAQ (reference sequence). CDR3 length equals 14 residues.